Each of the 17 T cell receptor beta chains below was sequenced from the same sample in a study of OX40 agonist ivuxolimab in advanced cancers. Some clones are missing from TCRdb's copy, which holds only in-frame ones; the method was immunoSEQ multiplex PCR. Of about 70,000 clones listed, roughly 90% are singletons. Here the sequenced sample was CD4+ or CD8+ T cells sorted from blood, taken in a trial of the OX40 agonist ivuxolimab. These receptors all come from an adult with an advanced solid tumor such as melanoma, head and neck, liver or kidney cancer.

V gene TRBV4-1 combines with J gene TRBJ2-7, with a tentative D call TRBD1 (5 bases). This CDR3 is built from 15 residues. The V and J ends lost 0 bases and 3 bases respectively, with 12 bases between them. Per germline, CDR1 MGHRA and CDR2 YSYEKL. The CDR3 loop reads CASSQESGLNYEQYF. DNA of the CDR3: TGCGCCAGCAGCCAAGAGTCAGGGCTAAACTACGAGCAGTACTTC.

CDR3 sequence reads: CASSYPGQGTYEQYF. DNA for the CDR3: TGTGCCAGCAGCTACCCGGGACAGGGAACCTACGAGCAGTACTTC. This chain uses TRBV7-9 with TRBJ2-7; TRBD1 matches at 9 bases. Germline V gene lookup returns CDR1 SEHNR and CDR2 FQNEAQ (reference sequence). The V segment lost 4 bases and the J segment 2 bases; nucleotides outside the gene matches: 6. The CDR3 is 15 amino acids.

The CDR3 protein is CASTPVAGVLYNEQFF. CDR3 DNA: TGCGCCAGCACCCCGGTAGCGGGGGTTCTCTACAATGAGCAGTTCTTC. The V call is TRBV10-1, the J call TRBJ2-1; TRBD2 matches at 9 bases. In germline, CDR1 is WNHNN, CDR2 SYGVQD (reference sequence). V was pared by 7 bases and J by 3 bases, with 10 bases of the junction left unmatched. The CDR3 spans 16 residues.

The rearrangement uses TRBV7-7 and TRBJ2-7, with a possible D match to TRBD1 (6 bases). Between the trimmed V and J ends, which lost 1 base and 2 bases, there was a span of 21 bases. The CDR3 spans 18 residues. Germline CDR1 and CDR2: SSHAT and FNYEAQ (reference sequence). The CDR3 DNA sequence: TGTGCCAGCAGCTTAGAACCAGTAACAGGGAGTGGCACCTACGAGCAGTACTTC. Translating gives CASSLEPVTGSGTYEQYF.

V usage is TRBV9 and J usage is TRBJ2-7; D unclear. This CDR3 is built from 13 residues. V lost 4 bases to trimming and J lost 4 bases, with 12 bases between them. Germline lookup yields CDR1 SGDLS and CDR2 YYNGEE. CDR3 residues: CASSTQPNYEQYF. Written as DNA, the CDR3 is TGTGCCAGCAGCACCCAACCAAATTACGAGCAGTACTTC.

The chain is built from TRBV9 and TRBJ1-2; maybe TRBD1 (5 bases). Germline CDR1 reads SGDLS; CDR2 reads YYNGEE. The CDR3 contains 13 residues. The V end lost 6 bases, the J end lost 2 bases, and 11 bases lay between the germline ends. The CDR3 DNA reads TGTGCCAGCACCCCAGGACACAACTATGGCTACACCTTC. Amino acid sequence: CASTPGHNYGYTF.

The sample holds one count of this clone. The chain couples TRBV4-2 to TRBJ2-3; 8 bases match TRBD2. The J segment lost 5 bases and the V segment lost 0 bases, leaving 7 bases of the junction unmatched. The CDR3 is made up of 16 amino acids. Germline CDR1 and CDR2: LGHNA and YNFKEQ. In DNA form, the CDR3 reads TGTGCCAGCAGCCAAGAAAGAGCGGGGGTTTTAGATACGCAGTATTTT. Translated, it gives CASSQERAGVLDTQYF.

The rearrangement links TRBV5-4 to TRBJ2-3, with a tentative D call TRBD2 (6 bases). Trimming removed 4 bases from V and 4 bases from J, with 13 bases in between. Germline values: CDR1 SGHNT, CDR2 YYREEE (reference sequence). The CDR3 spans 14 residues. The CDR3, as DNA: TGTGCCAGCAGCCCCCGGGGGATAGCAGATACGCAGTATTTT. The encoded protein is CASSPRGIADTQYF.

This chain connects TRBV7-9 to TRBJ2-5; 13 nucleotides agree with TRBD2. This CDR3 is 16 amino acids long. V lost 5 bases to trimming and J lost 2 bases; unmatched junction nucleotides: 5. Germline values: CDR1 SEHNR, CDR2 FQNEAQ (reference sequence). The DNA of the CDR3 is TGTGCCAGCAGCCCCCGGACTAGCGGGGGACAAGAGACCCAGTACTTC. Protein product: CASSPRTSGGQETQYF.

The J gene is TRBJ2-4, the V gene TRBV11-2; 8 bases are a match to TRBD1. The germline gives CDR1 SGHAT, CDR2 FQNNGV. CDR3 size: 16 residues. The ends lost 1 base at V and 5 bases at J; junction bases unmatched: 7. The CDR3 loop reads CASSLVAGGEENIQYF. As DNA, the CDR3 is TGTGCCAGCAGCTTAGTTGCAGGGGGCGAGGAAAACATTCAGTACTTC.

The chain combines TRBV2 with TRBJ2-3, with TRBD2 matching 9 bases. J gave up 5 bases and V 8 bases, and 11 bases lay outside the gene matches. The CDR3 is made up of 15 amino acids. The germline gives CDR1 SNHLY, CDR2 FYNNEI. CDR3 nucleotide sequence: TGTGCCAGCTCTCGTGGCGGGGGGGCAGGAGATACGCAGTATTTT. It is translated as CASSRGGGAGDTQYF.

CDR3 residues: CASSQGVARGAYEQYF. In DNA, the CDR3 is TGTGCCAGCAGCCAAGGTGTAGCAAGGGGCGCCTACGAGCAGTACTTC. The chain employs TRBV14 and TRBJ2-7; D is perhaps TRBD1 (5 bases). Germline V gene lookup returns CDR1 SGHDN and CDR2 FVKESK. The CDR3 runs to 16 residues. Trimming took off 1 base at V and 2 bases at J, with 15 bases between the two ends.

The rearrangement joins TRBV4-1 to TRBJ2-7, with 8 bases fitting TRBD2. Germline CDR1 MGHRA, CDR2 YSYEKL. There are 17 residues in the CDR3. The J segment lost 7 bases and the V segment lost 2 bases, leaving 16 bases of the junction unmatched. CDR3 loop: CASSQLGGGGPLGEQYF. The CDR3 nucleotides read TGCGCCAGCAGCCAACTTGGAGGCGGGGGGCCGCTCGGGGAGCAGTACTTC.

In this sample, this clone turned up a few times. V is TRBV10-2 and J is TRBJ1-2, with D possibly being TRBD1 (6 bases). Germline lookup yields CDR1 WSHSY and CDR2 SAAADI. This CDR3 has 14 amino acids. The V and J ends lost 10 bases and 5 bases respectively, with 20 bases between them. In DNA form, the CDR3 reads TGCGCCACCGGGGCTACACAGGGAGATTATGGCTACACCTTC. It codes for CATGATQGDYGYTF.

The V call is TRBV7-2, the J call TRBJ2-3; the match to TRBD1 covers 8 bases. The CDR3 runs to 14 residues. The V segment lost 6 bases and the J segment 4 bases; nucleotides outside the gene matches: 6. Germline CDR1 SGHTA, CDR2 FQGNSA. CDR3 sequence reads: CASSEAGGADTQYF. CDR3 bases: TGTGCCAGCAGTGAAGCAGGGGGCGCAGATACGCAGTATTTT.

The CDR3 region has the DNA TGTGCCAGCAGCTTAGCGGGGTACGGGGAGCTGTTTTTT. It codes for CASSLAGYGELFF. This chain connects TRBV7-9 to TRBJ2-2, with D uncertain. The CDR3 runs 13 residues. Germline CDR1 reads SEHNR; CDR2 reads FQNEAQ (reference sequence). V was cut by 0 bases and J by 7 bases, with 6 bases left in between.

This chain joins TRBV7-9 and TRBJ1-1; D remains unclear. The CDR3 is made up of 12 amino acids. Trimming took off 5 bases at V and 8 bases at J, with 12 bases between the two ends. Germline lookup yields CDR1 SEHNR and CDR2 FQNEAQ (reference sequence). Written as DNA, the CDR3 is TGTGCCAGCAGCGCCGGGTCTTTGGAAGCTTTCTTT. This encodes CASSAGSLEAFF.